Below, 29 T cell receptor beta chains from the same sample are listed, as sequenced in a study of technical replicates of blood from a few donors. Repertoires were generated with immunoSEQ multiplex PCR, while TCRdb's copy carries only in-frame clones and drops some. The table has under 90,000 clones, under 95% seen once. The material sequenced was T cells isolated from PBMCs. The receptors derive from a human donor in good health.

V is TRBV5-4 and J is TRBJ2-7, with D perhaps matching TRBD2 (6 bases). Trimming left V 0 bases short and J 1 base short, with 11 bases between. The CDR3 runs 15 residues. CDR1 is SGHNT and CDR2 is YYREEE in the germline V gene (reference sequence). The CDR3 DNA sequence: TGTGCCAGCAGCTTGGGAGCGGGTTCGTCCTACGAGCAGTACTTC. This gives the protein CASSLGAGSSYEQYF.

The CDR3 DNA reads TGTGCCAGCATCGATAGGGGCACCGGGGAGCTGTTTTTT. As protein: CASIDRGTGELFF. The rearrangement links TRBV7-3 to TRBJ2-2; D perhaps matches TRBD1 (5 bases). Germline V gene data show CDR1 as SGHTA and CDR2 as FQGTGA. The CDR3 extends over 13 amino acids. V lost 7 bases, J lost 4 bases, and 10 bases lay in between.

This clone was detected once. V and J are TRBV4-2 and TRBJ2-5; TRBD2 aligns across 10 bases. The V gene's germline CDR1 is LGHNA and CDR2 YNFKEQ. The junction had 9 bases not matched to a gene; V was cut back by 0 bases and J by 5 bases. This CDR3 contains 17 residues. CDR3 residues: CASSQDVRAGGGETQYF. The CDR3 DNA follows: TGTGCCAGCAGCCAAGATGTTAGAGCGGGAGGGGGTGAGACCCAGTACTTC.

This chain connects TRBV18 to TRBJ2-4, with D possibly being TRBD1 (6 bases). Germline lookup yields CDR1 KGHSH and CDR2 LQKENI. Trimming cost V 3 bases and J 1 base, with 16 bases left between them. The CDR3 runs to 17 residues. As DNA, the CDR3 is TGTGCCAGCTCACCGTACAGGGCTCCTACCGCCAAAAACATTCAGTACTTC. It is translated as CASSPYRAPTAKNIQYF.

J is TRBJ1-2 and V is TRBV6-5; D not resolved. CDR1 is MNHEY and CDR2 is SVGAGI in the germline V gene. Trimming pared 2 bases from V and 4 bases from J, leaving 17 bases between. The CDR3 consists of 16 residues. In nucleotides, the CDR3 is TGTGCCAGCAGTTACATTGGTGGCCACGCAATCTATGGCTACACCTTC. This encodes CASSYIGGHAIYGYTF.

The V and J genes are TRBV29-1 and TRBJ2-1, with 13 bases fitting TRBD2. Germline-derived CDR1 and CDR2 are SQVTM and ANQGSEA. The CDR3 covers 14 residues. V lost 7 bases and J lost 6; bases outside the gene matches: 6. Here the CDR3 DNA reads TGCAGCGCCCCGGGACTAGCGGGGCCCAATGAGCAGTTCTTC. Translated: CSAPGLAGPNEQFF.

The V and J genes are TRBV7-6 and TRBJ2-5; TRBD2 aligns across 8 bases. With V trimmed by 1 base and J by 5 bases, 3 bases remained unmatched. The CDR3 runs 14 residues. The germline CDR1 and CDR2 sequences are SGHVS and FNYEAQ. In nucleotides, the CDR3 is TGTGCCAGCAGCTTAGGGACTAGCCGGGAGACCCAGTACTTC. Translation gives CASSLGTSRETQYF.

The chain joins TRBV28 to TRBJ2-4, with D possibly matching TRBD1 (6 bases). V was pared by 5 bases and J by 4 bases, with 15 bases between. Germline V gene data show CDR1 as MDHEN and CDR2 as SYDVKM. This CDR3 contains 15 residues. For the CDR3, the DNA is TGTGCCAGCAGTCGCGCAGGGGATGAAAAAAACATTCAGTACTTC. This translates into CASSRAGDEKNIQYF.

In regard to this clone: Distinct nucleotide sequences in the sample also encode this CDR3. The rearrangement uses TRBV6-5 and TRBJ2-1; maybe TRBD2 (5 bases). V lost 5 bases and J lost 0, with 5 bases in between. The V gene's germline CDR1 is MNHEY and CDR2 SVGAGI. CDR3 length: 13 amino acids. CDR3 in amino acids: CASSSGSYNEQFF. As DNA, the CDR3 is TGTGCCAGCAGTAGCGGCTCCTACAATGAGCAGTTCTTC.

The chain uses TRBV6-6 and TRBJ2-2; tentatively, D is TRBD2 (6 bases). V was trimmed by 7 bases and J by 3 bases, leaving 15 bases between them. The CDR3 has 15 amino acids. Germline CDR1 is MNHNY and CDR2 is SVGAGI (reference sequence). Written as DNA, the CDR3 is TGTGCCAGCAAACTCCGGGACTCAGACACCGGGGAGCTGTTTTTT. Protein: CASKLRDSDTGELFF.

CDR3 DNA sequence: TGCAGCGTTGAAATTTCAGGGGGCCGGAGGACCGGGGAGCTGTTTTTT. This translates into CSVEISGGRRTGELFF. This chain links TRBV29-1 with TRBJ2-2, with TRBD1 matching over 8 bases. The CDR3 runs to 16 residues. Germline CDR1 and CDR2: SQVTM and ANQGSEA. Trimming cost V 2 bases and J 5 bases; bases outside gene matches: 10.

V is TRBV12-5 and J is TRBJ2-7, with 9 bases identical to TRBD1. This CDR3 is 16 amino acids long. J was trimmed by 1 base and V by 4 bases; bases with no gene match: 8. Germline values: CDR1 LGHNT, CDR2 FRNRAP. As DNA, the CDR3 is TGTGCTAGTGGTTCACCGGGACAGGGAAGTTCCTACGAGCAGTACTTC. It codes for CASGSPGQGSSYEQYF.

CDR3 sequence: CASSVEGGPTDTQYF. Written as DNA, the CDR3 is TGTGCCAGCAGCGTAGAGGGGGGGCCCACAGATACGCAGTATTTT. The chain couples TRBV9 to TRBJ2-3, with D possibly TRBD2 on 7 matching bases. The germline V gene has CDR1 SGDLS and CDR2 YYNGEE. The CDR3 consists of 15 residues. The ends were cut back, 0 bases at V and 2 bases at J, with 10 bases in the middle.

The chain uses TRBV5-1 and TRBJ2-1, with D uncertain. Looked up from germline, CDR1 is SGHRS and CDR2 is YFSETQ. Trimming shortened V by 4 bases and J by 2 bases, and 7 bases separated the two germline ends. The CDR3 is 13 residues long. The CDR3 is CASSAAPYNEQFF. The DNA of the CDR3 is TGCGCCAGCAGCGCGGCCCCCTACAATGAGCAGTTCTTC. Complete variable domain (other parts from reference TRBV5-1 and TRBJ2-1): KAGVTQTPRYLIKTRGQQVTLSCSPISGHRSVSWYQQTPGQGLQFLFEYFSETQRNKGNFPGRFSGRQFSNSRSEMNVSTLELGDSALYLCASSAAPYNEQFFGPGTRLTVL.

The chain links TRBV7-6 to TRBJ2-2; the match to TRBD2 covers 16 bases. Losses at the gene ends were 1 base for V and 0 bases for J; bases not matched to a gene: 11. Per the germline V gene, CDR1 is SGHVS and CDR2 is FNYEAQ. This CDR3 spans 22 amino acids. This CDR3 reads CASSLGGTSGRATTANTGELFF. The CDR3 region has the DNA TGTGCCAGCAGCTTAGGGGGGACTAGCGGGAGGGCGACTACAGCGAACACCGGGGAGCTGTTTTTT.

The V and J genes are TRBV19 and TRBJ1-3; 8 bases are a match to TRBD1. The CDR3 is 12 residues long. V shed 7 bases and J 16 bases; nucleotides not matched to a gene: 12. Germline CDR1 is LNHDA and CDR2 is SQIVND (reference sequence). The CDR3, as DNA: TGTGCCAGTACTTCACGGGACAGGACCCTTTATTTT. Translation gives CASTSRDRTLYF.

The rearrangement joins TRBV19 to TRBJ1-1; perhaps TRBD1 as D (5 bases). Germline CDR1 is LNHDA and CDR2 is SQIVND (reference sequence). Trimming took 5 bases from V and 8 from J, leaving 9 bases between them. This CDR3 comprises 11 residues. CDR3 bases: TGTGCCAGTAGTGTTCGGGGGGAAGCTTTCTTT. Its translation: CASSVRGEAFF.

The rearrangement uses TRBV10-3 and TRBJ1-1, with 7 bases matching TRBD1. CDR1 and CDR2 (germline): ENHRY, SYGVKD. The V and J ends lost 6 bases and 0 bases, in that order; junction bases with no gene match: 4. The CDR3 sequence is 14 residues long. The CDR3 sequence is CAIRSGQMNTEAFF. The CDR3 DNA sequence: TGTGCCATCAGGTCGGGACAGATGAACACTGAAGCTTTCTTT.

V and J are TRBV29-1 and TRBJ1-4; D unclear. In germline, CDR1 is SQVTM, CDR2 ANQGSEA. This CDR3 region has 14 residues. The ends were cut back, 6 bases at V and 0 bases at J, with 11 bases in the middle. CDR3 sequence reads: CSVSAGATNEKLFF. CDR3 DNA: TGCAGCGTAAGCGCCGGGGCAACTAATGAAAAACTGTTTTTT.

The CDR3 DNA follows: TGTGCCAGCAGCTCTCCTTGGGGGGAGGGCGGGGACACCATATATTTT. Encoded protein: CASSSPWGEGGDTIYF. V gene TRBV7-8 combines with J gene TRBJ1-3; possible D gene TRBD1, 5 bases. V gave up 4 bases and J gave up 8 bases, with 21 bases separating them. This CDR3 region has 16 residues. Germline-derived CDR1 and CDR2 are SGHVS and FQNEAQ.

This rearrangement joins TRBV28 to TRBJ1-1; TRBD1 is a possible D gene (6 bases). The CDR3 has 15 amino acids. V lost 7 bases to trimming and J lost 1 base, with 16 bases between them. Per germline, CDR1 MDHEN and CDR2 SYDVKM. The CDR3 DNA reads TGTGCCAGCACCAACTCGGACAGAGGGAACACTGAAGCTTTCTTT. Protein: CASTNSDRGNTEAFF.

This clone has a single count. J is TRBJ2-7 and V is TRBV7-9; 11 bases are a match to TRBD1. Looked up from germline, CDR1 is SEHNR and CDR2 is FQNEAQ (reference sequence). The CDR3 totals 17 residues. The V gene end was trimmed by 0 bases and the J gene end by 3 bases; junction bases not matched to a gene: 7. CDR3 amino acids: CASSLAGWTGGIYEQYF. The DNA for the CDR3 is TGTGCCAGCAGCTTAGCCGGCTGGACAGGGGGCATCTACGAGCAGTACTTC.

The V gene is TRBV4-1, the J gene TRBJ2-2; D not resolved. There are 13 residues in the CDR3. The V end was cut by 1 base, the J end by 6 bases, with 6 bases between. Germline V lookup: CDR1 MGHRA, CDR2 YSYEKL. CDR3 DNA: TGCGCCAGCAGCCAAGCAAGCTCCGGGGAGCTGTTTTTT. This sequence encodes CASSQASSGELFF.

This clone was seen only once. The chain uses TRBV30 and TRBJ2-6; 7 bases are shared with TRBD1. Losses at the gene ends were 3 bases for V and 1 base for J; bases not matched to a gene: 3. Germline V gene lookup returns CDR1 GTSNPN and CDR2 SVGIG (reference sequence). The CDR3 covers 15 residues. The DNA for the CDR3 is TGTGCCTGGAGAGAACAGGGGTCTGGGGCCAACGTCCTGACTTTC. It is translated as CAWREQGSGANVLTF.

The chain combines TRBV27 with TRBJ2-1; the D gene is possibly TRBD1 (5 bases). Trimming removed 0 bases at V and 9 bases at J, with 12 bases between. Germline loops: CDR1 MNHEY, CDR2 SMNVEV (reference sequence). CDR3 length: 14 residues. The CDR3 loop is CASSLSGLGAEQFF. The CDR3 region has the DNA TGTGCCAGCAGTTTATCGGGTCTAGGGGCTGAGCAGTTCTTC.

V gene TRBV4-2 combines with J gene TRBJ2-7; 8 nucleotides line up with TRBD1. Germline V gene lookup returns CDR1 LGHNA and CDR2 YNFKEQ. Trimming removed 3 bases from V and 0 bases from J; junction bases left unmatched: 22. The CDR3 is 21 amino acids. This chain's CDR3 is CASSQKGGNVRGPGSSYEQYF. CDR3 in DNA: TGTGCCAGCAGCCAGAAGGGGGGAAATGTCAGGGGGCCAGGGAGCTCCTACGAGCAGTACTTC.

The chain recombines TRBV30 with TRBJ1-1, with no clear D. CDR3 length: 10 residues. From germline, CDR1 is GTSNPN and CDR2 SVGIG (reference sequence). Trimming stripped 5 bases from V and 6 bases from J, with 7 bases between. CDR3: CAWGSAEAFF. The CDR3 DNA reads TGTGCCTGGGGTAGCGCTGAAGCTTTCTTT.

The chain couples TRBV28 to TRBJ2-7; TRBD1 agrees at 10 bases. The CDR3 consists of 17 residues. Losses at the gene ends were 5 bases for V and 1 base for J; bases not matched to a gene: 11. Germline V lookup: CDR1 MDHEN, CDR2 SYDVKM. This chain's CDR3 is CASSPPTGTGASYEQYF. CDR3 bases: TGTGCCAGCAGTCCCCCCACCGGGACAGGGGCTTCCTACGAGCAGTACTTC.

The chain employs TRBV6-5 and TRBJ2-1; D is possibly TRBD1 (6 bases). The CDR3 totals 15 residues. The germline V and J ends were trimmed by 6 bases and 7 bases, with 19 bases remaining between them. CDR1 is MNHEY, CDR2 SVGAGI, per germline. CDR3 DNA: TGTGCCAGCAGCCTCGGCCGAGACAGGTTAAATGAGCAGTTCTTC. Its protein product is CASSLGRDRLNEQFF.